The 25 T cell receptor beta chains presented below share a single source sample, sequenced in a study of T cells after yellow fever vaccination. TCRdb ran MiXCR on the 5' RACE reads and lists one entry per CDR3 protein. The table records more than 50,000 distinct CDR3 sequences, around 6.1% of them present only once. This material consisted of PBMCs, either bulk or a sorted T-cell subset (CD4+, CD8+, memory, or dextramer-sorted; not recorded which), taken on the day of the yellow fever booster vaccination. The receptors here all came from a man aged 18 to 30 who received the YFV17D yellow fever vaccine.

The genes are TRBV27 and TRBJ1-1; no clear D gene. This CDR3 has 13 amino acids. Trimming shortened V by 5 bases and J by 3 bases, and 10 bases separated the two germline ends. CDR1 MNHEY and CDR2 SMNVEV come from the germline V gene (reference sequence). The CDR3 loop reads CASSRSSYTEAFF. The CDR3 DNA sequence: TGTGCCAGCAGTCGCAGTAGTTACACTGAAGCTTTCTTT.

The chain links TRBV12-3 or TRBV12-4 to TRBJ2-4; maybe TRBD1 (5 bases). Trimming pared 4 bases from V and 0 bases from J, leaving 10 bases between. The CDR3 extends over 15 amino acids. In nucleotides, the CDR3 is TGTGCCAGCAGTTCGCAGGGTTTAGCCAAAAACATTCAGTACTTC. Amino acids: CASSSQGLAKNIQYF.

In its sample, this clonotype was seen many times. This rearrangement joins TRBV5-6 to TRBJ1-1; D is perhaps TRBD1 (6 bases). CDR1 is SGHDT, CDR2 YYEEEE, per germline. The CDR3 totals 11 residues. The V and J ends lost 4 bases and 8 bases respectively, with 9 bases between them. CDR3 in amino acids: CASSDQGEAFF. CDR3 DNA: TGTGCCAGCAGCGATCAGGGGGAAGCTTTCTTT.

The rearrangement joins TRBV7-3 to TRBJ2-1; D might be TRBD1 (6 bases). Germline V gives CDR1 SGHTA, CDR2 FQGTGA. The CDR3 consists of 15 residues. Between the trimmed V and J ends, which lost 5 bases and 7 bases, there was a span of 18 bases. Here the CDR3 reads CASSALTGTLNEQFF. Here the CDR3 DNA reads TGTGCCAGCAGCGCCCTAACCGGGACACTGAATGAGCAGTTCTTC.

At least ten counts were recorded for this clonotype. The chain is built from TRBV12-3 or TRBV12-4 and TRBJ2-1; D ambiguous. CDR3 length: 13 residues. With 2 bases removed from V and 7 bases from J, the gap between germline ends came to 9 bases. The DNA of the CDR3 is TGTGCCAGCAGTTTAAGTCCCGTTAATGAGCAGTTCTTC. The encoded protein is CASSLSPVNEQFF.

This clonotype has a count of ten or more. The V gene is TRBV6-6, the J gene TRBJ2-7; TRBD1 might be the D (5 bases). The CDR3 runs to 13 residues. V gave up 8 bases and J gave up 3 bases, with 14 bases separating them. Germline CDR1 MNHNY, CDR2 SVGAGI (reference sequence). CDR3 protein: CASLKLQGYEQYF. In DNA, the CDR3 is TGTGCCAGCCTTAAACTCCAGGGCTACGAGCAGTACTTC.

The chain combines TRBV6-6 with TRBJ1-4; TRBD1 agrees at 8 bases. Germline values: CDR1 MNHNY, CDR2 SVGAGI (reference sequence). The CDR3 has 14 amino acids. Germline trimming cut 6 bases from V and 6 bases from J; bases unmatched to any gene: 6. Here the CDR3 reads CASRGQGGDEKLFF. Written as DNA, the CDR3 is TGTGCCAGCAGAGGACAGGGCGGCGATGAAAAACTGTTTTTT.

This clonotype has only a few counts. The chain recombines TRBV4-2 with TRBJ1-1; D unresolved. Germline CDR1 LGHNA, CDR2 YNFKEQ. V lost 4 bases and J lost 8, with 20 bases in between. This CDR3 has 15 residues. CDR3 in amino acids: CASSPESGPLSEAFF. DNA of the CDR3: TGTGCCAGCAGCCCCGAATCCGGGCCTCTTTCAGAAGCTTTCTTT.

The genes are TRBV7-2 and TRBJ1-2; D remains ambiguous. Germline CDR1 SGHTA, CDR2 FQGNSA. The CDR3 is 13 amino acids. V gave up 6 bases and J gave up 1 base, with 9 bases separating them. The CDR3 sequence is CASSVGFNYGYTF. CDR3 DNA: TGTGCCAGCAGTGTGGGTTTTAACTATGGCTACACCTTC.

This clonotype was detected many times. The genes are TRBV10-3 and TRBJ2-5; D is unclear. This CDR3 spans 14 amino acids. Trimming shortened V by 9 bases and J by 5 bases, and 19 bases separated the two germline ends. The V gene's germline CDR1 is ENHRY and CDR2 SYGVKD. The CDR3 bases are TGTGCCATAGCCAGCAGTCTCCGCGCCGAGACCCAGTACTTC. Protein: CAIASSLRAETQYF.

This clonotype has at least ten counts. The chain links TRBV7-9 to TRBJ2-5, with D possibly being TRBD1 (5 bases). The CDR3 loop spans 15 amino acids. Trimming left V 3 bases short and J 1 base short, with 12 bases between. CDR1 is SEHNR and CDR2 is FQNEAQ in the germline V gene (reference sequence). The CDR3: CASSFTVQAQETQYF. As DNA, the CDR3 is TGTGCCAGCAGCTTTACGGTACAGGCCCAAGAGACCCAGTACTTC. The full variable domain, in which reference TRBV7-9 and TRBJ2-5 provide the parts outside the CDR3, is DTGVSQNPRHKITKRGQNVTFRCDPISEHNRLYWYRQTLGQGPEFLTYFQNEAQLEKSRLLSDRFSAERPKGSFSTLEIQRTEQGDSAMYLCASSFTVQAQETQYFGPGTRLLVL.

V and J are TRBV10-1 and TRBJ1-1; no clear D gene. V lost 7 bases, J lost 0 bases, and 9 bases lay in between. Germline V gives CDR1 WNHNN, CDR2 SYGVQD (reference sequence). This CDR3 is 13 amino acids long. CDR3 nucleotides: TGCGCCAGCACGGGGATGTTGAACACTGAAGCTTTCTTT. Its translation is CASTGMLNTEAFF.

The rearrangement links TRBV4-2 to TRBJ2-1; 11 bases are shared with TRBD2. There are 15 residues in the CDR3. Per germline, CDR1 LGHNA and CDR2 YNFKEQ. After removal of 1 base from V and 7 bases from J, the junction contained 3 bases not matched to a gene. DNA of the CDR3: TGTGCCAGCAGCCAAGGACTAGCGGGGCGTAATGAGCAGTTCTTC. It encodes CASSQGLAGRNEQFF.

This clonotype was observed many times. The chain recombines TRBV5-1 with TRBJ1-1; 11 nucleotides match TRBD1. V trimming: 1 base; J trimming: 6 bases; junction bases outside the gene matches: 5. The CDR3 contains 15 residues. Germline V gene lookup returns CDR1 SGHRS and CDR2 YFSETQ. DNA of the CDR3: TGCGCCAGCAGCTTGAGCCCGGGACAGGGGGCTGAAGCTTTCTTT. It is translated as CASSLSPGQGAEAFF.

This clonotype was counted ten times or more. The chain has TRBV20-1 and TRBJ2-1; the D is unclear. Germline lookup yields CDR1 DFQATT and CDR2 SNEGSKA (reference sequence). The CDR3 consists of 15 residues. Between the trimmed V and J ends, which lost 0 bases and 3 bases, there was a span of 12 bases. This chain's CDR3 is CSARDQPPHYNEQFF. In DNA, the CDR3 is TGCAGTGCTAGAGATCAGCCCCCCCACTACAATGAGCAGTTCTTC.

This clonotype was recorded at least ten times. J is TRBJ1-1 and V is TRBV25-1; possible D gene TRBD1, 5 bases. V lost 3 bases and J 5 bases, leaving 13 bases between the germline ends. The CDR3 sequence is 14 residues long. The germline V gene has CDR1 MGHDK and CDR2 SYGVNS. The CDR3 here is CASSEPLGGTEAFF. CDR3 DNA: TGTGCCAGCAGTGAGCCTTTGGGGGGGACTGAAGCTTTCTTT.

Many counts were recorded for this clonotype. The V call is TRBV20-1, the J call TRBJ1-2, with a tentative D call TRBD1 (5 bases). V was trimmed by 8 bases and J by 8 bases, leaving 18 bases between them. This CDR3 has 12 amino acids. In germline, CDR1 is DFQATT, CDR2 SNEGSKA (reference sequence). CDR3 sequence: CSTQRGREGYTF. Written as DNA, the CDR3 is TGCAGTACCCAAAGGGGCCGAGAGGGCTACACCTTC.

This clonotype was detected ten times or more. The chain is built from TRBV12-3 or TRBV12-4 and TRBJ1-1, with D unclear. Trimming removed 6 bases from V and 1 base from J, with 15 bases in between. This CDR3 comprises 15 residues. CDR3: CASSPIAWGNTEAFF. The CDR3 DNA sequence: TGTGCCAGCAGCCCCATCGCCTGGGGGAACACTGAAGCTTTCTTT.

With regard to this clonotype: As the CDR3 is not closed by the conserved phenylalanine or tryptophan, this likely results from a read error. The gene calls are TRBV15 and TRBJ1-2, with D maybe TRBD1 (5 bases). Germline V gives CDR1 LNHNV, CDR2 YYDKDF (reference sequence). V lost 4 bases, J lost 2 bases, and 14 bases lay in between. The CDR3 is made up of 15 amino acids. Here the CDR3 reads CATSTPSEGNYGYTL. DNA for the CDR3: TGTGCCACCAGCACCCCTTCGGAGGGGAACTATGGCTACACCCTC.

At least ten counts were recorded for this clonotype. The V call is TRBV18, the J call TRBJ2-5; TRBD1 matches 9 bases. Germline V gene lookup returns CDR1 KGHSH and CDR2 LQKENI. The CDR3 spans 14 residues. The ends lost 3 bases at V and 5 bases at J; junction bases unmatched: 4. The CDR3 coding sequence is TGTGCCAGCTCACCGGACAGGGGAGGGGAGACCCAGTACTTC. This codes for CASSPDRGGETQYF.

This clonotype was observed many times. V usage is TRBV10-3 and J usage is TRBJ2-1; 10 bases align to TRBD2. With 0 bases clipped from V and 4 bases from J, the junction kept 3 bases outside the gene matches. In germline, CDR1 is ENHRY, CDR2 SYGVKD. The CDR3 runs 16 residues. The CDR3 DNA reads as TGTGCCATCAGTGAGTCTCAACTAGCGGGATACAATGAGCAGTTCTTC. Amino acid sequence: CAISESQLAGYNEQFF.

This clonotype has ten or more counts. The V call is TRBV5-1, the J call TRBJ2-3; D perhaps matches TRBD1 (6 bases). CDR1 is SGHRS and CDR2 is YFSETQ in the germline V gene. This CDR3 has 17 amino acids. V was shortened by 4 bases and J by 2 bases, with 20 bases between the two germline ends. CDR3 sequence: CASSPREGEPLTDTQYF. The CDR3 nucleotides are TGCGCCAGCAGCCCCCGCGAGGGGGAACCTCTCACAGATACGCAGTATTTT.

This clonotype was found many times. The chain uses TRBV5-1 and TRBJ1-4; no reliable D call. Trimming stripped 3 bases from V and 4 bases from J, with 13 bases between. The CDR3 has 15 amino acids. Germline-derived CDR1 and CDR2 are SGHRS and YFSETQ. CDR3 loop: CASSSVWGGNEKLFF. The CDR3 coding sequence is TGCGCCAGCAGCTCCGTGTGGGGTGGTAATGAAAAACTGTTTTTT.

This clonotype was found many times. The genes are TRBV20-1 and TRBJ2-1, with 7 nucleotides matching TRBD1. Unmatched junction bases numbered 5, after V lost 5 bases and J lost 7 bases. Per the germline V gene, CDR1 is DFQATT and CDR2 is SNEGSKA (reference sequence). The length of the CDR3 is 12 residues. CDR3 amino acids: CSAGDSVNEQFF. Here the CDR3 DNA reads TGCAGTGCTGGGGACAGTGTGAATGAGCAGTTCTTC.

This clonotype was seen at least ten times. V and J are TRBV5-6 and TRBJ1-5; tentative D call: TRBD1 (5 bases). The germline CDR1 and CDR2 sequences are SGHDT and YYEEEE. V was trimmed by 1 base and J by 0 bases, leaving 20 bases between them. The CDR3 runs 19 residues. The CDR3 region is CASSLMGQSEHNSNQPQHF. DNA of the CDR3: TGTGCCAGCAGCTTGATGGGGCAGTCCGAACATAATAGCAATCAGCCCCAGCATTTT.